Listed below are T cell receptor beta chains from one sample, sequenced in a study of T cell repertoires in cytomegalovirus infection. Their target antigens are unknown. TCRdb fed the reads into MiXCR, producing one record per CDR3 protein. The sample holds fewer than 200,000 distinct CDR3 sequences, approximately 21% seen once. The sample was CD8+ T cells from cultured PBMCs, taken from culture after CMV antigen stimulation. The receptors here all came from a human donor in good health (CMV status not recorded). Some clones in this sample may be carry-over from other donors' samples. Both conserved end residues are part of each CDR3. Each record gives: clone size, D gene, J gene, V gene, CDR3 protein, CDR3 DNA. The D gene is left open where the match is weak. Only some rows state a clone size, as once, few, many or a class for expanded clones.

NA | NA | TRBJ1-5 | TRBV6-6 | CASTSEPNQPQHF | TGTGCCAGCACCTCGGAGCCGAATCAGCCCCAGCATTTT
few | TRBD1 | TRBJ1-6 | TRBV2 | CASSGDRDSSYNSPLHF | TGTGCCAGCAGTGGGGACAGGGATAGCTCCTATAATTCACCCCTCCACTTT
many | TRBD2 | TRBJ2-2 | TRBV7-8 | CASSQVSGGITGELFF | TGTGCCAGCAGCCAAGTTAGCGGGGGGATCACCGGGGAGCTGTTTTTT
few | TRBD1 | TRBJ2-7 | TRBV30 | CAWSPDRETYEQYF | TGTGCCTGGAGTCCTGACAGGGAGACCTACGAGCAGTACTTC
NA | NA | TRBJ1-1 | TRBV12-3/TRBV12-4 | CASSFRVLTEAFF | TGTGCCAGCAGTTTTAGGGTGCTCACTGAAGCTTTCTTT
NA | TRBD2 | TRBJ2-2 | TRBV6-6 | CASSPRTSGPTGELFF | TGTGCCAGCAGTCCCCGGACTAGCGGGCCCACCGGGGAGCTGTTTTTT
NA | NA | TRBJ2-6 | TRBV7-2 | CASSLRGAPSSGANVLTF | TGTGCCAGCAGCCTTCGTGGGGCCCCGTCCTCTGGGGCCAACGTCCTGACTTTC
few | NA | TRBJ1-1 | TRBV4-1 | CASSQDSQGITLNTEAFF | TGCGCCAGCAGCCAAGATAGCCAGGGGATTACCTTGAACACTGAAGCTTTCTTT
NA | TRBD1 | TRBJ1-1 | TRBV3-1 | CASSQDFPGQGVPGPDTEAFF | TGTGCCAGCAGCCAAGATTTCCCGGGACAGGGGGTCCCCGGCCCGGACACTGAAGCTTTCTTT
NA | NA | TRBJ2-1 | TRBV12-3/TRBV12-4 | CASSSTERLMRNEQFF | TGTGCCAGCAGCTCAACAGAACGACTTATGAGGAATGAGCAGTTCTTC
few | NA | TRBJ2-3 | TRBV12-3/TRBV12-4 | CASTLRDPGDDTQYF | TGTGCCAGCACTCTCCGGGACCCAGGGGACGATACGCAGTATTTT
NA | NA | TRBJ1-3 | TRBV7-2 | CASSLKGVGNTIYF | TGTGCCAGCAGCTTAAAAGGGGTAGGAAACACCATATATTTT
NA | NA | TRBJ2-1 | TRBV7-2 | CASSFLSALVEQFF | TGTGCCAGCAGCTTTCTGTCCGCCCTAGTTGAGCAGTTCTTC
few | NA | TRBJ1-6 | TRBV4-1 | CASSPPGAPLHF | TGCGCCAGCAGCCCTCCGGGAGCACCCCTCCACTTT
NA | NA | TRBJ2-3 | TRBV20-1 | CSARGDTQYF | TGCAGTGCTAGAGGTGATACGCAGTATTTT
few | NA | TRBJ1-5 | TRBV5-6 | CASSLVGQRNQPQHF | TGTGCCAGCAGCTTGGTTGGTCAGAGGAATCAGCCCCAGCATTTT
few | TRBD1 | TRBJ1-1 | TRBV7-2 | CASSPGGTGRTEAFF | TGTGCCAGCAGCCCCGGGGGGACAGGGAGAACTGAAGCTTTCTTT
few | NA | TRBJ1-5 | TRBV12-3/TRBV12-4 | CASSPGGHQPQHF | TGTGCCAGCAGTCCCGGGGGCCATCAGCCCCAGCATTTT
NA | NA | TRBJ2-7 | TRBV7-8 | CASSHPRGSYEQYF | TGTGCCAGCAGCCACCCCCGGGGTTCCTACGAGCAGTACTTC
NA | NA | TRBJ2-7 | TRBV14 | CASSPGVEQYF | TGTGCCAGCAGCCCAGGGGTTGAGCAGTACTTC
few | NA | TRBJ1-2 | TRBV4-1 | CASSQSIGNRYYGYTF | TGCGCCAGCAGCCAATCAATAGGGAACCGATACTATGGCTACACCTTC
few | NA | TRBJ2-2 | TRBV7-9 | CALRGPANTGELFF | TGTGCCCTCCGGGGTCCCGCGAACACCGGGGAGCTGTTTTTT
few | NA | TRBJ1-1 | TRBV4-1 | CASSQEAGRMNTEAFF | TGCGCCAGCAGCCAAGAAGCAGGGCGCATGAACACTGAAGCTTTCTTT
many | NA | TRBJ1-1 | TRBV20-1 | CSARDIWGLNTEAFF | TGCAGTGCTAGAGATATTTGGGGATTGAACACTGAAGCTTTCTTT
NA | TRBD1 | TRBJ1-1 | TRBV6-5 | CASSLTGRDEAFF | TGTGCCAGCAGTTTGACAGGGAGAGATGAAGCTTTCTTT
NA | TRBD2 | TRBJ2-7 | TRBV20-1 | CSGTSGSYEQYF | TGCAGTGGGACTAGCGGTTCCTACGAGCAGTACTTC
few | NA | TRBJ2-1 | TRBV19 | CASSISMGPYNEQFF | TGTGCCAGTAGTATATCAATGGGGCCCTACAATGAGCAGTTCTTC
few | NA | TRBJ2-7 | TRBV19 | CASIIGGRQGGYEQYF | TGTGCCAGTATCATCGGGGGTCGCCAAGGGGGCTACGAGCAGTACTTC
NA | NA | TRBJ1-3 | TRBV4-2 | CASSQPDGSGNTIYF | TGTGCCAGCAGCCAACCTGACGGCTCTGGAAACACCATATATTTT
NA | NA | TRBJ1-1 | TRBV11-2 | CASSFYHSSVWTEAFF | TGTGCCAGCAGCTTCTACCACAGCTCGGTGTGGACTGAAGCTTTCTTT
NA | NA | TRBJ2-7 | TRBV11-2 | CASSLAPGLPYEQYF | TGTGCCAGCAGCCTCGCCCCGGGGTTGCCCTACGAGCAGTACTTC
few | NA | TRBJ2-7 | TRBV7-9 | CASSSSLGLASYEQYF | TGTGCCAGCAGCTCTTCGTTGGGACTGGCGTCCTACGAGCAGTACTTC
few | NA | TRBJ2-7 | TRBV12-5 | CASAPAGTLRREQYF | TGTGCTAGTGCCCCTGCCGGGACTTTAAGGCGCGAGCAGTACTTC
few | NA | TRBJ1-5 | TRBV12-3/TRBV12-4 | CASSPFNRESNQPQHF | TGTGCCAGCAGTCCCTTTAACAGGGAGAGCAATCAGCCCCAGCATTTT
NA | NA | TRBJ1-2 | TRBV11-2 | CASSSGPDSVVYGYTF | TGTGCCAGCAGCTCGGGGCCCGACTCAGTTGTTTATGGCTACACCTTC
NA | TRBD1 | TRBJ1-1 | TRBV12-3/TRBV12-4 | CASSPADRGNTEAFF | TGTGCCAGCAGTCCGGCGGACAGGGGGAACACTGAAGCTTTCTTT
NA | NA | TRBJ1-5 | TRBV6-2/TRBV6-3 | CASTPGLAGQPQHF | TGTGCCAGCACCCCGGGATTAGCGGGTCAGCCCCAGCATTTT
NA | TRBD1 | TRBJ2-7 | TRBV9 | CASSVGTGVTEQYF | TGTGCCAGCAGCGTAGGGACAGGGGTTACCGAGCAGTACTTC
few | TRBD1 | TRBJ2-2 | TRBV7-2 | CASSSWTGGAGELFF | TGTGCCAGCAGCTCCTGGACAGGGGGTGCCGGGGAGCTGTTTTTT
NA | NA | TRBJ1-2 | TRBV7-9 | CASSGGYEDDTF | TGTGCCAGCAGCGGGGGGTATGAGGACGACACCTTC
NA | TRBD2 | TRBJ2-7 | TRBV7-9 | CASSTGLAGGISHEQYF | TGTGCCAGCAGCACCGGACTAGCGGGGGGAATTTCCCACGAGCAGTACTTC
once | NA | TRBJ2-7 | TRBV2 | CASRDGPGEQYF | TGTGCCAGCAGAGATGGTCCGGGGGAGCAGTACTTC
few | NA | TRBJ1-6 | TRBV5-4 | CASSLEGAGESSPLHF | TGCGCCAGCAGCTTGGAGGGCGCGGGGGAAAGTTCACCCCTCCACTTT
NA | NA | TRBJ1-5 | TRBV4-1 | CASSQGAGYSNQPQHF | TGCGCCAGCAGCCAAGGGGCAGGCTATAGCAATCAGCCCCAGCATTTT
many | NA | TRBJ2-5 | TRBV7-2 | CASSLGAEQETQYF | TGTGCCAGCAGCTTAGGGGCAGAACAAGAGACCCAGTACTTC
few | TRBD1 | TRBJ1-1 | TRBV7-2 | CASSFRTGDTEAFF | TGTGCCAGCAGCTTTCGAACAGGGGACACTGAAGCTTTCTTT
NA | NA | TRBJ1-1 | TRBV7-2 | CASSLEGPLTRSGTEAFF | TGTGCCAGCAGCTTAGAGGGACCCCTCACAAGATCGGGCACTGAAGCTTTCTTT
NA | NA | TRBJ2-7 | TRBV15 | CATSAEGPYEQYF | TGTGCCACCAGCGCCGAGGGGCCCTACGAGCAGTACTTC
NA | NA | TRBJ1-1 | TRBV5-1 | CASSLKAGTTEAFF | TGCGCCAGCAGCTTGAAGGCAGGGACTACTGAAGCTTTCTTT
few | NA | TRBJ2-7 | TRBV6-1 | CASPGPYEQYF | TGTGCCAGCCCTGGGCCGTACGAGCAGTACTTC